The 2 T cell receptor beta chains presented below share a single source sample, sequenced in a study of T cells in Graves' hyperthyroidism and ophthalmopathy. TCR beta CDR3 regions were amplified from RNA transcripts. With the HTBI primer set, the TCR CDR3 went through a first round of RT-PCR. MiXCR, run by TCRdb on the multiplex PCR reads, gives a single entry per CDR3 protein. The sample lists 500,000 to 600,000 distinct CDR3 sequences, around 43% occurring once. The specimen sequenced was peripheral blood or thyroid tissue (not recorded which). Every receptor here comes from an adult woman with Graves' disease, either hyperthyroidism or ophthalmopathy (not recorded which).

DNA of the CDR3: TGTGCCAGCAGTGAGACGGCCATGGTCTCCTACGAGCAGTACTTC. It is translated as CASSETAMVSYEQYF. V gene TRBV6-1 combines with J gene TRBJ2-7; no definite D call. The CDR3 is made up of 15 amino acids. V dropped 3 bases and J dropped 0 bases, with 12 bases sitting between them. In germline, CDR1 is MNHNS, CDR2 SASEGT.

J is TRBJ1-6 and V is TRBV2; no definite D call. V was pared by 2 bases and J by 8 bases, with 10 bases between. In germline, CDR1 is SNHLY, CDR2 FYNNEI. CDR3 length: 14 amino acids. This CDR3 reads CASSELVSDSPLHF. The CDR3, as DNA: TGTGCCAGCAGTGAACTAGTTTCGGATTCACCCCTCCACTTT. Full variable domain (outside the CDR3, taken from reference TRBV2 and TRBJ1-6): EPEVTQTPSHQVTQMGQEVILRCVPISNHLYFYWYRQILGQKVEFLVSFYNNEISEKSEIFDDQFSVERPDGSNFTLKIRSTKLEDSAMYFCASSELVSDSPLHFGNGTRLTVT.